This T cell receptor (beta chain) was observed in a study of shared clonotypes between healthy human individuals. Study-level findings and limits: The authors expected sequencing depth to affect clonotype sharing among donors. Even with large depth, rarefaction showed that sorted-subset sequencing was incomplete.

A word on this clone: Its specificity is unknown.

CD45RO-negative, CCR7-positively selected cells formed the naive CD8 fraction, excluding terminally differentiated effector memory CD45RA+ cells. Germline CDR1 and CDR2: SGDLS and YYNGEE. V was shortened by 7 bases and J by 1 base, with 16 bases between the two germline ends. CDR3 length: 15 residues. The genomic DNA of each subset was split evenly across several immunoSEQ plates. Replicate sorted-subset PCRs were loaded with around 200 ng DNA, roughly 33,000 T cell genomes. Measured with immunoSEQ multiplex PCR; TCRdb has only the in-frame clones, and not every one. The sample shows around 2,000,000 clones, around 96% of them seen only once.

The specimen sequenced was naive CD8+ T cells sorted from blood. This receptor was obtained from a man between 18 and 29 years old in good health. The chain employs TRBV9 and TRBJ2-3; D possibly corresponds to TRBD2 (6 bases). The CDR3 region is CASSDSGRRTDTQYF. CDR3 nucleotides: TGTGCCAGCTCCGATAGCGGACGGCGCACAGATACGCAGTATTTT.